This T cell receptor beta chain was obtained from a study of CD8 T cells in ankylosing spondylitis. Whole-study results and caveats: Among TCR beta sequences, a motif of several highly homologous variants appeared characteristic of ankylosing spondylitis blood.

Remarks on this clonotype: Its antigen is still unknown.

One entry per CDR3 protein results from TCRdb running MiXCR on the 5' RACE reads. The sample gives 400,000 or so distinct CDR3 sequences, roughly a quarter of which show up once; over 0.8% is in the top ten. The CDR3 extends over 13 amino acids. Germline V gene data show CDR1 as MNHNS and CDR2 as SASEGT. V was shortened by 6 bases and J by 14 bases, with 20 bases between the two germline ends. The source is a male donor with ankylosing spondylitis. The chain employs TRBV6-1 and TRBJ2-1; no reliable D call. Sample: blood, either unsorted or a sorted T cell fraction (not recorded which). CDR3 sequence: CASSPTTGVQEFF. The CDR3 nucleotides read TGTGCCAGCAGCCCGACCACCGGCGTCCAGGAGTTCTTC.